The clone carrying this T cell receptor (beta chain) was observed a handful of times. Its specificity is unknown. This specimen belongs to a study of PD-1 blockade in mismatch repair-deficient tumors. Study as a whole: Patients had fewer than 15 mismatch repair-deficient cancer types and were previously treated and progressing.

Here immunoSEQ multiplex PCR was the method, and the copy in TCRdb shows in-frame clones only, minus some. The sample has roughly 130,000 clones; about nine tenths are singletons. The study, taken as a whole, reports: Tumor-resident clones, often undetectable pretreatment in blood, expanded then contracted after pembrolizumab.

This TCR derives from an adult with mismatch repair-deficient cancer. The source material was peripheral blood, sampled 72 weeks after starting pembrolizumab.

CDR3 coding DNA: TGTGCCAGTAGTATAGAACTAGCGGACGCCTACGAGCAGTACTTC. Its protein is CASSIELADAYEQYF. The rearrangement joins TRBV19 to TRBJ2-7, with 8 nucleotides matching TRBD2. V shed 0 bases and J 2 bases; nucleotides not matched to a gene: 3. The V gene's germline CDR1 is LNHDA and CDR2 SQIVND (reference sequence). The CDR3 extends over 15 amino acids.